This T cell receptor beta chain was captured in a study of identical twins. In this sample, this clonotype turned up a few times. Germline V gene sequence: CDR1 SNHLY, CDR2 FYNNEI. V lost 6 bases to trimming and J lost 5 bases, with 13 bases between them. The CDR3 covers 13 residues. Each CDR3 protein gets one entry after TCRdb re-called the 5' RACE reads with MiXCR. The table shows more than 400,000 distinct CDR3 sequences, with nearly 15% occurring only once. In addition, the sample was reused for a study of yellow fever vaccine responses in identical twins.

Material for sequencing was CD4+ T cells sorted from blood. The chain links TRBV2 to TRBJ1-1; maybe TRBD1 (5 bases). The sequence was obtained from a woman aged 18-29 years in good health. The CDR3, as DNA: TGTGCCAGCAGGATGGGGGTCGGGACTGAAGCTTTCTTT. It specifies CASRMGVGTEAFF.